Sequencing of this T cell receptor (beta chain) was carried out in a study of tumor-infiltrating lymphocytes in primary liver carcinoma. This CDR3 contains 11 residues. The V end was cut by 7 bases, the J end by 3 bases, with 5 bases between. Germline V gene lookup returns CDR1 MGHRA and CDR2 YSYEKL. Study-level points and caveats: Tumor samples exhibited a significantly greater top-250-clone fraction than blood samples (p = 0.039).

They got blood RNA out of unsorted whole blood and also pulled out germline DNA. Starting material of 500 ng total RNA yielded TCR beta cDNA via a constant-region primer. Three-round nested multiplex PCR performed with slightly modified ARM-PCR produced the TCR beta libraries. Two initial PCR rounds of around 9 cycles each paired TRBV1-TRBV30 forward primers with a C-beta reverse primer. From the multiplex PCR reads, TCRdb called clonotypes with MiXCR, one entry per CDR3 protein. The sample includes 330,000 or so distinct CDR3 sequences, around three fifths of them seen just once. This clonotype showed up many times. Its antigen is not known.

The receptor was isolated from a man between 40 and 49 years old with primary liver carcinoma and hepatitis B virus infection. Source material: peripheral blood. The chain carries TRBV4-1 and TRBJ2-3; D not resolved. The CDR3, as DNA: TGCGCCAGCAAGGGTACAGATACGCAGTATTTT. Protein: CASKGTDTQYF.